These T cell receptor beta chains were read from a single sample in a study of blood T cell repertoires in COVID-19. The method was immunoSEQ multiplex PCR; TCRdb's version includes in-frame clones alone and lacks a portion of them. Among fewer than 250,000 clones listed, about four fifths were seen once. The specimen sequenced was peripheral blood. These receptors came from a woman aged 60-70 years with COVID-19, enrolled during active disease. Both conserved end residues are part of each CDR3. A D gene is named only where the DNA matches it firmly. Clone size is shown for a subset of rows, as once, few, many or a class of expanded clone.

TGTGCTAGCAGCCCATTGGGGGGGGCCAATGAGCAGTTCTTC	CASSPLGGANEQFF	TRBJ2-1	TRBV7-7	-	-
TGCGCCAGCAGCCAAGAGCCTGCGGGGCCGAGCACAGATACGCAGTATTTT	CASSQEPAGPSTDTQYF	TRBJ2-3	TRBV4-1	few	-
TGTGCCAGCAGCTTAACGGGACAGGCAGCAGATACGCAGTATTTT	CASSLTGQAADTQYF	TRBJ2-3	TRBV7-3	-	TRBD1
TGTGCCAGCAGCTTAAGCCGGACTAGCGGGAGCAATGAGCAGTTCTTC	CASSLSRTSGSNEQFF	TRBJ2-1	TRBV5-4	-	TRBD2
TGCAGCGTTGTCGACACAGTCAATCAGCCCCAGCATTTT	CSVVDTVNQPQHF	TRBJ1-5	TRBV29-1	-	-
TGTGCCAGTAGTCCCGGAGACAGGGGGAACACTGAAGCTTTCTTT	CASSPGDRGNTEAFF	TRBJ1-1	TRBV19	-	TRBD1
TGTGCCAGCTCACCGGGACACACCCCGAACACTGAAGCTTTCTTT	CASSPGHTPNTEAFF	TRBJ1-1	TRBV18	-	-
TGTGCCAGCAGTGGTCCTTACACAGATACGCAGTATTTT	CASSGPYTDTQYF	TRBJ2-3	TRBV2	-	-
TGTGCCACCCGGGGGGATAACTATGGCTACACCTTC	CATRGDNYGYTF	TRBJ1-2	TRBV6-4	-	-
TGTGCCAGCTCACCACCTCGACAGGGCTGGGGCACAGATACGCAGTATTTT	CASSPPRQGWGTDTQYF	TRBJ2-3	TRBV18	-	TRBD1
TGCAGTGCTAGTTGGGGGGGCTCAGGCTCTGGAAACACCATATATTTT	CSASWGGSGSGNTIYF	TRBJ1-3	TRBV20-1	-	-
TGCGCCAGCAGCCAAGCCTTACTAGCGGTTTTCCCTCCCGATGAGCAGTTCTTC	CASSQALLAVFPPDEQFF	TRBJ2-1	TRBV4-3	-	TRBD2
TGTGCCAGCAGACAAAGCAGGACTAGGAATGAGCAGTTCTTC	CASRQSRTRNEQFF	TRBJ2-1	TRBV28	-	TRBD2
TGTGCCAGCAGCCCCATTACAGGTTACAATGAGCAGTTCTTC	CASSPITGYNEQFF	TRBJ2-1	TRBV7-9	-	-
TGCGCCAGCAGCCCCTTCTCCGTAGGGGCTTCTTCCAATGAAAAACTGTTTTTT	CASSPFSVGASSNEKLFF	TRBJ1-4	TRBV5-1	-	-
TGTGCCAGCAGTTTACGGCCAGGGGAGGGCAATGAGCAGTTCTTC	CASSLRPGEGNEQFF	TRBJ2-1	TRBV27	-	-
TGTGCCAGCAGCTTAGGGCGGGCCGCCTACAATGAGCAGTTCTTC	CASSLGRAAYNEQFF	TRBJ2-1	TRBV7-2	-	-
TGCGCCAGCAGCCCACTTCAAATTAACTATGGCTACACCTTC	CASSPLQINYGYTF	TRBJ1-2	TRBV5-1	-	-
TGCGCCAGCAGCCCGACAGGTAATGTAGAGCAGTTCTTC	CASSPTGNVEQFF	TRBJ2-1	TRBV5-1	once	-
TGTGCCAGCAGCTTTAGCGGGGGGCTCTACAATGAGCAGTTCTTC	CASSFSGGLYNEQFF	TRBJ2-1	TRBV11-3	-	TRBD2
TGTGCCAGCAGTTCGTCCGGGACAGGGGAACCTTATGGCTACACCTTC	CASSSSGTGEPYGYTF	TRBJ1-2	TRBV28	-	TRBD1
TGTGCCAGCAGCCGCCGACAGGGCTTACAAGAGACCCAGTACTTC	CASSRRQGLQETQYF	TRBJ2-5	TRBV14	once	TRBD1
TGTGCCAGCAGCCCGACCCGGACAGGTAGACCCAACGTCCTGACTTTC	CASSPTRTGRPNVLTF	TRBJ2-6	TRBV7-9	-	TRBD1
TGTGCCAGCAGCTTAGTCCAGGACACTGAAGCTTTCTTT	CASSLVQDTEAFF	TRBJ1-1	TRBV7-2	-	-
TGTGCCAGCAAACTAGGCACTGAAGCTTTCTTT	CASKLGTEAFF	TRBJ1-1	TRBV6-1	-	-
TGTGCCAGCAGACTAGGACAGACGGCCTACGAGCAGTACTTC	CASRLGQTAYEQYF	TRBJ2-7	TRBV5-5	-	-
TGTGCCAGCAGCTTGGAGTCCGGGCCTAGCGGGGGGGCCTACAATGAGCAGTTCTTC	CASSLESGPSGGAYNEQFF	TRBJ2-1	TRBV5-4	-	TRBD2
TGTGCCAGCAGTTTATTGTCTCAGGTTCCCTCCAATGAGCAGTTCTTC	CASSLLSQVPSNEQFF	TRBJ2-1	TRBV28	-	-
TGCGCCAGCAGCTTGAGGGGCTCCTACAATGAGCAGTTCTTC	CASSLRGSYNEQFF	TRBJ2-1	TRBV5-1	-	-
TGCGCCAGCAGTGCTAGGTTGGGAGAGACCCAGTACTTC	CASSARLGETQYF	TRBJ2-5	TRBV10-1	-	-
TGTGCCAGAAGGGCCCCGGATACGCAGTATTTT	CARRAPDTQYF	TRBJ2-3	TRBV5-3	-	-
TGTGCCAGTAGTATAGGGGACAGGAACACTGAAGCTTTCTTT	CASSIGDRNTEAFF	TRBJ1-1	TRBV19	-	TRBD1
TGTGCCAGCAGTCTGGGCCAGGGATCAAGGAGCAATCAGCCCCAGCATTTT	CASSLGQGSRSNQPQHF	TRBJ1-5	TRBV6-2/TRBV6-3	-	-
TGTGCCAGCAGTGAGGGTCCGGCAGGTAATGAAAAACTGTTTTTT	CASSEGPAGNEKLFF	TRBJ1-4	TRBV6-1	-	-
TGTGCCAGCAGGCTAGAGATGAACACTGAAGCTTTCTTT	CASRLEMNTEAFF	TRBJ1-1	TRBV6-4	-	-
TGTGCCAGTAGTATAGTCTGGAACACTGAAGCTTTCTTT	CASSIVWNTEAFF	TRBJ1-1	TRBV19	-	-
TGTGCCAGCACGGGACTAGCGGGAGTCGGCGAGCAGTACTTC	CASTGLAGVGEQYF	TRBJ2-7	TRBV28	-	TRBD2
TGTGCCAGCAGTGAGGGTGGAGGGAACACTGAAGCTTTCTTT	CASSEGGGNTEAFF	TRBJ1-1	TRBV2	-	-
TGTGCCAGCAGTTCGGCGGGCCCCTCAGCACTCCTCCACTTT	CASSSAGPSALLHF	TRBJ1-6	TRBV7-8	-	-
TGTGCCAGCAGCCAAGAATCCGGGGGGCTGTTCCATGAGCAGTTCTTC	CASSQESGGLFHEQFF	TRBJ2-1	TRBV4-2	-	-
TGCGCCAGCAGCCAAGATACAGGGGGAAGCTTCCGGAACACCATATATTTT	CASSQDTGGSFRNTIYF	TRBJ1-3	TRBV4-3	few	TRBD1
TGCGCCAGCAGCTGGCGAGGGTATGGTGAAAAACTGTTTTTT	CASSWRGYGEKLFF	TRBJ1-4	TRBV5-1	-	-
TGTGCCAGTAGTATTTATGGAGGGAACGTCAAAAACATTCAGTACTTC	CASSIYGGNVKNIQYF	TRBJ2-4	TRBV19	-	-
TGTGCCAGCAGTTACTCTCAAACAGGGGGGAGTTATAGCAATCAGCCCCAGCATTTT	CASSYSQTGGSYSNQPQHF	TRBJ1-5	TRBV6-2/TRBV6-3	-	TRBD1
TGTGCCAGCAGTCCGGGACAGATTAATGAAAAACTGTTTTTT	CASSPGQINEKLFF	TRBJ1-4	TRBV28	once	TRBD1
TGCGCCGACAGGGGGGACACCGGGGAGCTGTTTTTT	CADRGDTGELFF	TRBJ2-2	TRBV6-5	-	TRBD1
TGTGCCATCAGTGAGTGGGCTAGCGGGAGTTCCTACGAGCAGTACTTC	CAISEWASGSSYEQYF	TRBJ2-7	TRBV10-3	-	TRBD2
TGTGCCAGCAGCAACCCCGGGACAGAGGGTGGCTACACCTTC	CASSNPGTEGGYTF	TRBJ1-2	TRBV7-9	-	TRBD1
TGTGCCAGCAGCCTAGCGGACAGCTCCTACAATGAGCAGTTCTTC	CASSLADSSYNEQFF	TRBJ2-1	TRBV7-3	-	-
TGCAGCGTTACCGGGACTCAGAGCTCCTACAATGAGCAGTTCTTC	CSVTGTQSSYNEQFF	TRBJ2-1	TRBV29-1	-	-
TGTGCCAGCAGTCTCCTTAGTGAAGCTTTCTTT	CASSLLSEAFF	TRBJ1-1	TRBV11-2	once	-
TGTGCCAGCAGCGCACAGGGGAACTATGGCTACACCTTC	CASSAQGNYGYTF	TRBJ1-2	TRBV9	few	TRBD1
TGTGCCAGCAGCCCACAGGGTCAAGCCAACTATGGCTACACCTTC	CASSPQGQANYGYTF	TRBJ1-2	TRBV7-3	many	-
TGTGCCAGCAGTGGGAGGACAGGGAGGGGTACTGAAGCTTTCTTT	CASSGRTGRGTEAFF	TRBJ1-1	TRBV2	once	TRBD1
TGTGCCAGCAGTTCGGGACAGCCCTATGGCTACACCTTC	CASSSGQPYGYTF	TRBJ1-2	TRBV2	-	TRBD1
TGTGCCAGCAGTGCATCACAGGGGGGTGCTGGGGCCAACGTCCTGACTTTC	CASSASQGGAGANVLTF	TRBJ2-6	TRBV2	-	TRBD1
TGTGCCAGCAGCTTGAATGCGGGAGGGACAGATACGCAGTATTTT	CASSLNAGGTDTQYF	TRBJ2-3	TRBV7-3	-	TRBD2
TGTGCCAGCAGCTCTATACGAACTATGAACACTGAAGCTTTCTTT	CASSSIRTMNTEAFF	TRBJ1-1	TRBV11-2	-	-
TGTGCCAGCAGCCAACGATTACAGGCGTATAATGAAAAACTGTTTTTT	CASSQRLQAYNEKLFF	TRBJ1-4	TRBV3-1/TRBV3-2	-	-